This entry lists 27 T cell receptor beta chains sequenced from one sample in a study of shared clonotypes between healthy human individuals. Method: immunoSEQ multiplex PCR; TCRdb's copy keeps in-frame clones and lacks some. Among roughly 2,500,000 clones, over 85% were seen once, and the ten largest hold about 0.39%. The specimen was naive CD4+ T cells from PBMCs. Subset specified: CD45RA+ positively selected. These receptors originate from a man between 18 and 35 years old in good health. Some clones in this sample may be carry-over from other donors' samples.

The J gene is TRBJ1-4, the V gene TRBV6-5; perhaps TRBD1 as D (5 bases). This CDR3 comprises 14 residues. The germline V gene encodes CDR1 MNHEY and CDR2 SVGAGI. V shed 5 bases and J shed 5 bases, with 12 bases lying between them. The CDR3 loop reads CASSRQRLNEKLFF. The DNA of the CDR3 is TGTGCCAGCAGTCGACAGAGGCTGAATGAAAAACTGTTTTTT.

The J gene is TRBJ2-1, the V gene TRBV5-4; TRBD2 matches at 10 bases. This CDR3 spans 15 amino acids. The trim removed 3 bases at V and 6 bases at J, leaving 6 bases unmatched. CDR1 and CDR2 (germline): SGHNT, YYREEE (reference sequence). The CDR3 DNA is TGTGCCAGCAGCTCGACTAGCGGGTCCCGCAATGAGCAGTTCTTC. It specifies CASSSTSGSRNEQFF.

This chain uses TRBV4-2 with TRBJ2-1, with TRBD2 identical over 9 bases. After removal of 1 base from V and 0 bases from J, the junction contained 4 bases not matched to a gene. The V gene's germline CDR1 is LGHNA and CDR2 YNFKEQ. CDR3 length equals 17 residues. The CDR3 protein is CASSQGALAGSYNEQFF. In DNA, the CDR3 is TGTGCCAGCAGCCAAGGGGCACTAGCGGGCTCCTACAATGAGCAGTTCTTC.

This chain uses TRBV5-1 with TRBJ2-7; 9 nucleotides align to TRBD1. CDR1 is SGHRS and CDR2 is YFSETQ in the germline V gene. The CDR3 totals 14 residues. After removal of 4 bases from V and 4 bases from J, the junction contained 6 bases not matched to a gene. CDR3 nucleotides: TGCGCCAGCAGCCAACAGGGGGCGGCGTACGAGCAGTACTTC. It encodes CASSQQGAAYEQYF.

The chain uses TRBV11-3 and TRBJ2-3; unclear D gene. With 3 bases removed from V and 0 bases from J, the gap between germline ends came to 16 bases. This CDR3 contains 17 residues. In germline, CDR1 is SGHNT, CDR2 YENEEA. CDR3 residues: CASSFRPLPSSTDTQYF. The CDR3 bases are TGTGCCAGCAGCTTCCGCCCGCTCCCCTCTAGCACAGATACGCAGTATTTT. Full variable domain (missing parts from reference TRBV11-3 and TRBJ2-3): EAGVVQSPRYKIIEKKQPVAFWCNPISGHNTLYWYLQNLGQGPELLIRYENEEAVDDSQLPKDRFSAERLKGVDSTLKIQPAELGDSAVYLCASSFRPLPSSTDTQYFGPGTRLTVL.

This sequence joins TRBV6-5 and TRBJ1-2, with 9 nucleotides matching TRBD1. CDR1 and CDR2 from the germline V gene are MNHEY and SVGAGI. Germline trimming cut 6 bases from V and 4 bases from J; bases unmatched to any gene: 6. This CDR3 comprises 14 residues. The CDR3 bases are TGTGCCAGCAGGGGGCTGGGACAGGGCTATGGCTACACCTTC. Protein sequence: CASRGLGQGYGYTF.

This sequence joins TRBV7-7 and TRBJ1-1, with D perhaps matching TRBD1 (5 bases). V was trimmed by 4 bases and J by 6 bases, leaving 12 bases between them. In germline, CDR1 is SSHAT, CDR2 FNYEAQ (reference sequence). CDR3 length equals 13 residues. The CDR3 DNA reads TGTGCCAGCAGCTCCGACAGAGCTTCTGAAGCTTTCTTT. It is translated as CASSSDRASEAFF. The whole variable domain, filled in from reference TRBV7-7 and TRBJ1-1, reads GAGVSQSPRYKVTKRGQDVTLRCDPISSHATLYWYQQALGQGPEFLTYFNYEAQPDKSGLPSDRFSAERPEGSISTLTIQRTEQRDSAMYRCASSSDRASEAFFGQGTRLTVV.

The genes are TRBV7-4 and TRBJ2-1, with D unclear. Germline V gene lookup returns CDR1 SGHVT and CDR2 SQSDAQ. V was clipped by 0 bases and J by 0 bases, with 9 bases between them. CDR3 length: 16 amino acids. CDR3 loop: CASSLAVGPSYNEQFF. The CDR3 region has the DNA TGTGCCAGCAGCTTAGCGGTAGGGCCCTCCTACAATGAGCAGTTCTTC.

The J gene is TRBJ1-5, the V gene TRBV5-5; D gene ambiguous. This CDR3 spans 13 amino acids. V dropped 4 bases and J dropped 1 base, with 6 bases sitting between them. Germline V gene lookup returns CDR1 SGHKS and CDR2 YYEKEE (reference sequence). CDR3 bases: TGTGCCAGCAGCCCGGACAGCAATCAGCCCCAGCATTTT. Translated: CASSPDSNQPQHF.

About this clone itself: The sample contains more than one DNA sequence encoding this CDR3. This chain links TRBV5-1 with TRBJ2-7; TRBD2 aligns across 7 bases. With 1 base clipped from V and 3 bases from J, the junction kept 4 bases outside the gene matches. The CDR3 runs to 14 residues. Germline-derived CDR1 and CDR2 are SGHRS and YFSETQ. CDR3 sequence reads: CASSLSGLDYEQYF. CDR3 coding DNA: TGCGCCAGCAGCTTGTCCGGACTAGACTACGAGCAGTACTTC.

V is TRBV7-2 and J is TRBJ2-2, with TRBD2 as a possible D gene (5 bases). Between the trimmed V and J ends, which lost 7 bases and 1 base, there was a span of 10 bases. The CDR3 spans 14 residues. Germline assignment: CDR1 SGHTA and CDR2 FQGNSA. The CDR3 nucleotides read TGTGCCAGCAACCCGAGGGAGAACACCGGGGAGCTGTTTTTT. This sequence encodes CASNPRENTGELFF.

The rearrangement links TRBV29-1 to TRBJ2-5; D is unresolved. From germline, CDR1 is SQVTM and CDR2 ANQGSEA. Trimming took off 3 bases at V and 3 bases at J, with 8 bases between the two ends. The CDR3 covers 12 residues. CDR3: CSVEDGEETQYF. In DNA, the CDR3 is TGCAGCGTTGAGGACGGCGAAGAGACCCAGTACTTC.

This chain uses TRBV5-6 with TRBJ2-1; 13 bases agree with TRBD2. The CDR3 runs to 16 residues. Trimming at V came to 6 bases and at J to 9 bases, leaving 12 bases not matched to a gene. Germline assignment: CDR1 SGHDT and CDR2 YYEEEE. CDR3 residues: CASTLSGLAGVVEQFF. The CDR3 region has the DNA TGTGCCAGCACCCTCTCAGGACTAGCGGGAGTAGTTGAGCAGTTCTTC.

The chain recombines TRBV6-4 with TRBJ2-2; D is undetermined. The germline V and J ends were trimmed by 6 bases and 2 bases, with 10 bases remaining between them. Germline CDR1 MRHNA, CDR2 SNTAGT. There are 14 residues in the CDR3. The CDR3 DNA follows: TGTGCCAGCAGACCCGTGGCAAACACCGGGGAGCTGTTTTTT. Translation gives CASRPVANTGELFF.

This chain connects TRBV28 to TRBJ2-7; TRBD2 matches 10 bases. Per the germline V gene, CDR1 is MDHEN and CDR2 is SYDVKM. The V and J ends lost 4 bases and 7 bases, in that order; junction bases with no gene match: 19. CDR3 size: 18 residues. The CDR3 sequence: CASSWSWGLAGEVGEQYF. The CDR3 coding sequence is TGTGCCAGCAGTTGGTCCTGGGGCCTAGCGGGAGAAGTGGGGGAGCAGTACTTC.

This chain joins TRBV5-1 and TRBJ1-2; D ambiguous. The V end lost 4 bases, the J end lost 4 bases, and 11 bases lay between the germline ends. Germline V gene data show CDR1 as SGHRS and CDR2 as YFSETQ. This CDR3 region has 13 residues. For the CDR3, the DNA is TGCGCCAGCAGCAACCGGACGGGCTATGGCTACACCTTC. Its translation: CASSNRTGYGYTF.

The chain employs TRBV19 and TRBJ2-7, with 9 positions matching TRBD2. The CDR3 has 14 residues. Losses at the gene ends were 6 bases for V and 0 bases for J; bases not matched to a gene: 3. CDR1 is LNHDA and CDR2 is SQIVND in the germline V gene (reference sequence). The CDR3 nucleotides are TGTGCCAGTAGGCCGACTAGCGGCTCCTACGAGCAGTACTTC. Amino acids: CASRPTSGSYEQYF.

This clone was counted only a few times. The rearrangement links TRBV2 to TRBJ1-1, with unresolved D. V was shortened by 7 bases and J by 4 bases, with 16 bases between the two germline ends. Germline V gene sequence: CDR1 SNHLY, CDR2 FYNNEI. There are 14 residues in the CDR3. CDR3 amino acids: CASIEGRTSTEAFF. CDR3 bases: TGTGCCAGCATTGAGGGAAGGACTAGCACTGAAGCTTTCTTT.

J is TRBJ2-7 and V is TRBV7-2, with 7 nucleotides matching TRBD2. The CDR3 has 14 residues. Per germline, CDR1 SGHTA and CDR2 FQGNSA. The V segment lost 5 bases and the J segment 6 bases; nucleotides outside the gene matches: 10. The CDR3 reads CASSLGRGSGEQYF. CDR3 DNA sequence: TGTGCCAGCAGCCTGGGGCGGGGGTCCGGCGAGCAGTACTTC.

The CDR3 reads CAISPRQIQETQYF. The CDR3 DNA reads TGTGCCATCAGCCCTCGACAGATTCAAGAGACCCAGTACTTC. The chain links TRBV10-3 to TRBJ2-5; tentative D call: TRBD1 (5 bases). The CDR3 is 14 amino acids. CDR1 and CDR2 from the germline V gene are ENHRY and SYGVKD. The germline V and J ends were trimmed by 6 bases and 2 bases, with 13 bases remaining between them.

The V gene is TRBV7-9, the J gene TRBJ1-2; maybe TRBD1 (5 bases). V was cut by 4 bases and J by 2 bases, with 14 bases left in between. In germline, CDR1 is SEHNR, CDR2 FQNEAQ (reference sequence). The CDR3 extends over 15 amino acids. The CDR3: CASSSRPDTNYGYTF. The CDR3 region has the DNA TGTGCCAGCAGCTCTCGTCCGGACACAAACTATGGCTACACCTTC.

The chain combines TRBV2 with TRBJ2-2; the match to TRBD2 covers 7 bases. Germline CDR1 and CDR2: SNHLY and FYNNEI. J was trimmed by 3 bases and V by 5 bases; bases with no gene match: 0. The CDR3 spans 13 residues. The CDR3 loop reads CASSREDTGELFF. DNA of the CDR3: TGTGCCAGCAGTCGGGAGGACACCGGGGAGCTGTTTTTT.

The chain uses TRBV19 and TRBJ2-5; 7 positions agree with TRBD1. The CDR3 has 16 amino acids. Germline V gene sequence: CDR1 LNHDA, CDR2 SQIVND (reference sequence). V trimming: 5 bases; J trimming: 4 bases; junction bases outside the gene matches: 13. The CDR3 DNA sequence: TGTGCCAGTAGTCCAGGACAGGCACGCGCTGTAGAGACCCAGTACTTC. It translates to CASSPGQARAVETQYF.

The chain couples TRBV5-1 to TRBJ2-5; D is unresolved. The germline V gene encodes CDR1 SGHRS and CDR2 YFSETQ. The germline V and J ends were trimmed by 0 bases and 9 bases, with 12 bases remaining between them. CDR3 length: 13 residues. The CDR3 bases are TGCGCCAGCAGCTTGGCCGGCCTTTCGGCCCAGTACTTC. This translates into CASSLAGLSAQYF.

The V call is TRBV7-2, the J call TRBJ2-1, with D unclear. Trimming shortened V by 2 bases and J by 5 bases, and 13 bases separated the two germline ends. The germline gives CDR1 SGHTA, CDR2 FQGNSA. There are 15 residues in the CDR3. This CDR3 is CASSLTSTPNNEQFF. The CDR3 bases are TGTGCCAGCAGCTTAACGTCTACTCCAAACAATGAGCAGTTCTTC.

This chain connects TRBV7-9 to TRBJ2-7; D is ambiguous. Germline CDR1 and CDR2: SEHNR and FQNEAQ (reference sequence). The CDR3 runs 14 residues. The V gene lost 2 bases and the J gene lost 1 base, with 9 bases spanning the gap. CDR3 in amino acids: CASSLNTDSYEQYF. The CDR3 nucleotides are TGTGCCAGCAGCTTAAATACAGATTCCTACGAGCAGTACTTC.

The chain joins TRBV28 to TRBJ1-2, with D tentatively TRBD1 (6 bases). Trimming took 8 bases from V and 8 from J, leaving 12 bases between them. Germline V gene sequence: CDR1 MDHEN, CDR2 SYDVKM. There are 11 residues in the CDR3. The CDR3 is CASGRGQGYTF. Here the CDR3 DNA reads TGTGCCAGCGGCAGGGGTCAGGGCTACACCTTC.